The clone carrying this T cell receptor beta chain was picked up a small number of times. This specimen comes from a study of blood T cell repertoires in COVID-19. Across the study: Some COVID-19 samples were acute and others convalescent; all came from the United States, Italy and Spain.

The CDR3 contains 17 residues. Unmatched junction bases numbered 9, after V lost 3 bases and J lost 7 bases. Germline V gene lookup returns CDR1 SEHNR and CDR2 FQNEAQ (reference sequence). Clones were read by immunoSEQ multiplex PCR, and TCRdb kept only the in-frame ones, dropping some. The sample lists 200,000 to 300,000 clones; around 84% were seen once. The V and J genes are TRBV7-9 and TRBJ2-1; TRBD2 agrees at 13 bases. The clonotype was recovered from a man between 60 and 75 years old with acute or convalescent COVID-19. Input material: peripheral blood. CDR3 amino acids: CASSFRLAGGRGNEQFF. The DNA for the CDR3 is TGTGCCAGCAGCTTCCGACTAGCGGGAGGCCGCGGGAATGAGCAGTTCTTC.